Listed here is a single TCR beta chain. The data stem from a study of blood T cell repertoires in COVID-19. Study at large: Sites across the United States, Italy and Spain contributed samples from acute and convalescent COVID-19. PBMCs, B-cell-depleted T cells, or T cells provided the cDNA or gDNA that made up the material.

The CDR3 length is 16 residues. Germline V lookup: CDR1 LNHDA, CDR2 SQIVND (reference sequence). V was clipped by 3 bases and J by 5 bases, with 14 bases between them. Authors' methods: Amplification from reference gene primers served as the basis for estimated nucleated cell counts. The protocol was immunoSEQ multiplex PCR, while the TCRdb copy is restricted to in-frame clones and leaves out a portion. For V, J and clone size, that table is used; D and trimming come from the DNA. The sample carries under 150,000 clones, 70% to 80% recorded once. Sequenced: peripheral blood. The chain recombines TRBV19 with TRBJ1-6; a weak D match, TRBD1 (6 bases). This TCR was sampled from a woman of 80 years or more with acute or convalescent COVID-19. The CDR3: CASSITGWRDNSPLHF. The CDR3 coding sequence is TGTGCCAGTAGTATTACAGGGTGGCGAGATAATTCACCCCTCCACTTT.